This paragraph covers one TCR beta chain sequence. This clone's antigen is unknown. Within one base of it there is no much larger clone, and no base qualities were kept. To be selected, patients needed enough residual fresh-frozen tumor tissue and more than two years of available survival data. Although molecular status otherwise differed among the glioblastoma patients, no patient had an isocitrate dehydrogenase mutation. PBMC were collected before vaccination, two weeks after the third vaccination, and at tumor progression if tumor progression occurred. The Qiagen DNeasy Blood extraction Kit was used for extraction of genomic DNA. This entry belongs to a study of glioma-infiltrating T cells after dendritic cell vaccination (dated by TCRdb to about 2016). Regarding the research as a whole: A cohort of roughly 15 glioblastoma patients from Phase I and II dendritic cell vaccination trials was included, of whom 9 were newly diagnosed and 6 had recurrent disease. Each patient was given three intradermal dendritic cell vaccine injections, spaced two weeks apart, in the arm below the axilla. Between the early 2000s and the early 2010s, patients were given autologous tumor lysate-pulsed dendritic cell vaccination. The vaccine consisted of monocyte-derived dendritic cells cultured less than 9 days with IL-4 and GM-CSF, then pulsed overnight with autologous tumor lysate. TCR sequencing metrics, including TIL content and tumor-blood repertoire overlap, were correlated with survival after dendritic cell vaccination. In glioblastoma patients vaccinated with dendritic cells, deep sequencing of TCR beta CDR3 regions served to measure tumor-infiltrating lymphocyte content and to compare repertoires between tumor and blood. Broader findings and caveats from the paper: Longer time to progression and overall survival after dendritic cell vaccination were predicted by higher estimated pretreatment TIL content. TCR clonality showed no direct relationship with survival, which suggests that a diverse polyclonal response may matter. The three-group TCR overlap response model was described as speculative and requiring prospective validation. The cohort was small and heterogeneous, and full blood and tumor sets were available for few patients, with initial-recurrent tumor pairs available for even fewer patients.

TCRB CDR3 regions were amplified from around 2.1 ug genomic DNA, or all available DNA if less, using the immunoSEQ assay. The multiplex PCR relied on 60 forward primers for TCR V beta segments and 13 reverse primers for J beta segments. To estimate reads per starting template, synthetic control templates were spiked into each sample at limiting dilution. The Illumina HiSeq System generated 87 bp sequencing reads. As for how the authors treated the data: To remove PCR and sequencing errors, closely related sequences were merged with a nearest neighbor algorithm. TCR overlap was measured as the percentage of unique tumor TCR beta sequences also present in the same patient's peripheral blood. TCRdb took over this immuneACCESS table, retaining in-frame rearrangements with V and J assigned. Such tables are incomplete; in checked studies, under half of the missing clones stem from an unresolved V gene, and the remainder is unexplained. V and J calls and clone size are given by that table; D and trimming were obtained from the DNA. The sample yields about 87,000 clones; 70% to 90% were counted once. The ten most abundant clones make up 3.2% of the sample.

V is clipped by 3 bases and J by 0 bases, and the sequence between their germline boundaries is 9 bases long. The CDR3 has 16 amino acids, counting the end cysteine and phenylalanine. CDR3 DNA only is kept here, 48 bases in frame from base 1. The germline V gene encodes CDR1 MNHEY and CDR2 SMNVEV (reference sequence). The rearrangement joined TRBV27 to TRBJ2-6; the D segment cannot be called with confidence. The sequencing used blood, collected before dendritic cell vaccination. The clonotype was recovered from a human donor with glioblastoma. The CDR3: CASSFLTSSGANVLTF. The nucleotides are TGTGCCAGCAGTTTCCTAACTTCCTCTGGGGCCAACGTCCTGACTTTC.